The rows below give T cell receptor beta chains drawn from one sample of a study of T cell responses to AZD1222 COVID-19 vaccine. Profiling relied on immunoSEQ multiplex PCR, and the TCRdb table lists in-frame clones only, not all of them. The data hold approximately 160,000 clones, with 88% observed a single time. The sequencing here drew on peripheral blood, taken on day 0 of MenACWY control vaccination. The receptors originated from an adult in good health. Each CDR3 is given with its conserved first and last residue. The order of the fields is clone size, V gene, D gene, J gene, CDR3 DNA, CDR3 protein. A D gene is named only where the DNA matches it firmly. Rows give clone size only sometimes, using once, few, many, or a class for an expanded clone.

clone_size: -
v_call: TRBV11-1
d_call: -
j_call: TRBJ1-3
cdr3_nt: TGTGCCAGCAGCTCGAGTACGGGCTCCGGAAACACCATATATTTT
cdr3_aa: CASSSSTGSGNTIYF

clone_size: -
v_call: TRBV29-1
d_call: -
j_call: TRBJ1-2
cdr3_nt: TGCAGCGTTGTCGGGACGCCAAAGGTCTATGGCTACACCTTC
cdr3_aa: CSVVGTPKVYGYTF

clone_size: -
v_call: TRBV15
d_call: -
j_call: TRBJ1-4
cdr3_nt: TGTGCCACCAGCAGAGATTCAGGTCTCGGAGATGAAAAACTGTTTTTT
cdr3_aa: CATSRDSGLGDEKLFF

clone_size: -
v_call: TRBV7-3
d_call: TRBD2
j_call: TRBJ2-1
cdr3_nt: TGTGCCAGCAGCCTAGCGGGAGCAAGCAATGAGCAGTTCTTC
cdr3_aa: CASSLAGASNEQFF

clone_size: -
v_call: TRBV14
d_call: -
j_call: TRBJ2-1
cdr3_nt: TGTGCCAGCAGCCAAGTCCTCGCCGGTAGTGGGCAGTTCTTC
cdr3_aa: CASSQVLAGSGQFF

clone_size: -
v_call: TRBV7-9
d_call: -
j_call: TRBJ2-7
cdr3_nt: TGTGCCAGCAGTCGACAGGACTCCTACGAGCAGTACTTC
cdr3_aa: CASSRQDSYEQYF

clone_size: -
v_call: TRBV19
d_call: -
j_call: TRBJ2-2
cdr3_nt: TGTGCCAGTAGTATAGGACCAACCGGGGAGCTGTTTTTT
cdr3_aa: CASSIGPTGELFF

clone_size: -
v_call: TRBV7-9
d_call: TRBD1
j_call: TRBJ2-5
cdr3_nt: TGTGCCAGCAGCCGACACGTGGACAGGGAGCAGGAGACCCAGTACTTC
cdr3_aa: CASSRHVDREQETQYF

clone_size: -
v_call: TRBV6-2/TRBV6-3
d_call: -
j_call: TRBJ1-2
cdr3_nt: TGTGCCAGCAGTTACAGGGGTGGCTACACCTTC
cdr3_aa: CASSYRGGYTF

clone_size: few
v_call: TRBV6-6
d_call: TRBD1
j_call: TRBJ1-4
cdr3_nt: TGTGCCAGCAGTTCAGAGACAGGGAGACTGTTTTTT
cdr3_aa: CASSSETGRLFF

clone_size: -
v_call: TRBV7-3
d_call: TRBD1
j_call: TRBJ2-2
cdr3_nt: TGTGCCAGCAGCCCGGCAGGGGGTAGGGTATCCGGCACCGGGGAGCTGTTTTTT
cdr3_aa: CASSPAGGRVSGTGELFF

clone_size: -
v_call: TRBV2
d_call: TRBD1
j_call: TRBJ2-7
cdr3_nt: TGTGCCAGCAGTGGACGCGGGACAGGGATGGCCGAGCAGTACTTC
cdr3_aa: CASSGRGTGMAEQYF

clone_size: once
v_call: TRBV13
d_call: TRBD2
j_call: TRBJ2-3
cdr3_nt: TGTGCCAGCAGCCCGAGGGCCAGCGGGAGCTCAGATACGCAGTATTTT
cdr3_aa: CASSPRASGSSDTQYF

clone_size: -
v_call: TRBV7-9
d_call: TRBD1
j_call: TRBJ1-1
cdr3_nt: TGTGCCAGCAGCTTAGAGGGGGCGGGCACTGAAGCTTTCTTT
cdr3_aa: CASSLEGAGTEAFF

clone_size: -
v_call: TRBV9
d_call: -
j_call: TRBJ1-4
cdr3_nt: TGTGCCAGCAGCTCGGGACCAACTAATGAAAAACTGTTTTTT
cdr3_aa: CASSSGPTNEKLFF

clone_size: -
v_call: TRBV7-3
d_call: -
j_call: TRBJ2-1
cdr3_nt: TGTGCCAGCAGCTTAGATGGTTCAAGGGGGAATGAGCAGTTCTTC
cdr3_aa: CASSLDGSRGNEQFF

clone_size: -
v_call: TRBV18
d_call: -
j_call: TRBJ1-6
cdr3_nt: TGTGCCAGCTCACCCACCAAGGGACGGGATAATTCACCCCTCCACTTT
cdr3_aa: CASSPTKGRDNSPLHF

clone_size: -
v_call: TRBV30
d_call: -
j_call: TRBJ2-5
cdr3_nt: TGTGCCTGGAATGGACTACCGCAAGAGACCCAGTACTTC
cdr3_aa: CAWNGLPQETQYF

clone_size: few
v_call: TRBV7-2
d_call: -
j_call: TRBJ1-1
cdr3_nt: TGTGCCAGCAGCTTATTTCAGGGGAGGGCTGAAGCTTTCTTT
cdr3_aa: CASSLFQGRAEAFF

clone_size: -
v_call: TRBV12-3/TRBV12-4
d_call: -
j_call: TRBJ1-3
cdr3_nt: TGTGCCAGCAGCCTCAGGGGCCGAAACACCATATATTTT
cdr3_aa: CASSLRGRNTIYF

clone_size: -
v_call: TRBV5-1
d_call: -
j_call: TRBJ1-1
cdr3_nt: TGCGCCAGCAGCTTGGCCCCGGACGGGATGAACACTGAAGCTTTCTTT
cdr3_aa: CASSLAPDGMNTEAFF